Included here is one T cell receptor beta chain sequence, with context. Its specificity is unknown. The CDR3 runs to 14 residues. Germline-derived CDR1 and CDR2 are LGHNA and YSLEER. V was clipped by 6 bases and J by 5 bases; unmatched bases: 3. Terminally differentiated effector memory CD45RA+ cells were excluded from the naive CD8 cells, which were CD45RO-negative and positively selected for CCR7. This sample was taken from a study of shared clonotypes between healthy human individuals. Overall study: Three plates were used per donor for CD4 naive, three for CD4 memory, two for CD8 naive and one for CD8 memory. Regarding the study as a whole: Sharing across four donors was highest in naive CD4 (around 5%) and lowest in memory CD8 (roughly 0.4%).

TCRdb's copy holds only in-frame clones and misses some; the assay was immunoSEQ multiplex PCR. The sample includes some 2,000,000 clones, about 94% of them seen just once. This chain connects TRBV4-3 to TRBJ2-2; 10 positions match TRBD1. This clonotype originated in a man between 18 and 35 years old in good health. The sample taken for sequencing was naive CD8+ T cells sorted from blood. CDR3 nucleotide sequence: TGCGCCAGCAGTCGGACAGGGGGGACCGGGGAGCTGTTTTTT. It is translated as CASSRTGGTGELFF.